This T cell receptor beta chain was found in a study of Graves' ophthalmopathy and Graves' hyperthyroidism. Regarding this clonotype: What it binds is not known.

Certain patients, namely those with other autoimmune diseases, uncontrolled infections, pregnancy or lactation, were excluded. Diagnostic conclusions were grounded in clinical symptoms, serum thyroxine, TRAb, thyroid ultrasound and orbital computed tomography. Findings and caveats of the study: In blood appeared most of the expanded thyroid clonotypes whose frequency exceeded 0.001. Discriminating ophthalmopathy from stable hyperthyroidism, a 13-signature model attained a sensitivity of approximately 85% and a specificity of 81.08%.

From RNA, the CDR3 regions of TCR beta chains were amplified and sequenced. The workflow started with a first-round RT-PCR run with HTBI primers and then moved on to a second-round multiplex PCR. TCRdb recomputed calls from the multiplex PCR reads with MiXCR, one row per CDR3 protein. The sample lists over a million distinct CDR3 sequences, 35% to 40% occurring once. Germline V gene data show CDR1 as SQVTM and CDR2 as ANQGSEA. The V gene lost 4 bases and the J gene lost 5 bases, with 12 bases spanning the gap. CDR3 size: 12 residues. Sequenced sample: peripheral blood or thyroid tissue (not recorded which). The rearrangement links TRBV29-1 to TRBJ2-7, with TRBD2 as a possible D gene (5 bases). This clonotype was obtained from an adult man with Graves' hyperthyroidism. CDR3 bases: TGCAGCGTTGTACCCCCCGGGAACGAGCAGTACTTC. Its translation is CSVVPPGNEQYF.